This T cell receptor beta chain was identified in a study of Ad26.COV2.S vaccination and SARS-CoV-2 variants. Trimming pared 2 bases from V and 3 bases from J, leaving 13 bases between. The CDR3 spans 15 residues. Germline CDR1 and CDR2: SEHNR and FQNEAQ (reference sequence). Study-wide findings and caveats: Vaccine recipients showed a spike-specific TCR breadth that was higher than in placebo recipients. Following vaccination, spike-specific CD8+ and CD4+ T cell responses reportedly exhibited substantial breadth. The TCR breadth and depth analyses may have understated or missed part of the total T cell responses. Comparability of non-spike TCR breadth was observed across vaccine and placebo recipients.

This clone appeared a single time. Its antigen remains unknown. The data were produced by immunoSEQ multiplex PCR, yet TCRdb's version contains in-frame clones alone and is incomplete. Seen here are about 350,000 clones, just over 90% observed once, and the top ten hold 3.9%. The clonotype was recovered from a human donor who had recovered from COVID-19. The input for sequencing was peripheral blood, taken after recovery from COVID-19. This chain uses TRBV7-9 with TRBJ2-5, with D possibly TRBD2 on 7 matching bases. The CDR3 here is CASSLRGSGEETQYF. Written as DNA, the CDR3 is TGTGCCAGCAGCTTAAGGGGGAGCGGGGAAGAGACCCAGTACTTC.